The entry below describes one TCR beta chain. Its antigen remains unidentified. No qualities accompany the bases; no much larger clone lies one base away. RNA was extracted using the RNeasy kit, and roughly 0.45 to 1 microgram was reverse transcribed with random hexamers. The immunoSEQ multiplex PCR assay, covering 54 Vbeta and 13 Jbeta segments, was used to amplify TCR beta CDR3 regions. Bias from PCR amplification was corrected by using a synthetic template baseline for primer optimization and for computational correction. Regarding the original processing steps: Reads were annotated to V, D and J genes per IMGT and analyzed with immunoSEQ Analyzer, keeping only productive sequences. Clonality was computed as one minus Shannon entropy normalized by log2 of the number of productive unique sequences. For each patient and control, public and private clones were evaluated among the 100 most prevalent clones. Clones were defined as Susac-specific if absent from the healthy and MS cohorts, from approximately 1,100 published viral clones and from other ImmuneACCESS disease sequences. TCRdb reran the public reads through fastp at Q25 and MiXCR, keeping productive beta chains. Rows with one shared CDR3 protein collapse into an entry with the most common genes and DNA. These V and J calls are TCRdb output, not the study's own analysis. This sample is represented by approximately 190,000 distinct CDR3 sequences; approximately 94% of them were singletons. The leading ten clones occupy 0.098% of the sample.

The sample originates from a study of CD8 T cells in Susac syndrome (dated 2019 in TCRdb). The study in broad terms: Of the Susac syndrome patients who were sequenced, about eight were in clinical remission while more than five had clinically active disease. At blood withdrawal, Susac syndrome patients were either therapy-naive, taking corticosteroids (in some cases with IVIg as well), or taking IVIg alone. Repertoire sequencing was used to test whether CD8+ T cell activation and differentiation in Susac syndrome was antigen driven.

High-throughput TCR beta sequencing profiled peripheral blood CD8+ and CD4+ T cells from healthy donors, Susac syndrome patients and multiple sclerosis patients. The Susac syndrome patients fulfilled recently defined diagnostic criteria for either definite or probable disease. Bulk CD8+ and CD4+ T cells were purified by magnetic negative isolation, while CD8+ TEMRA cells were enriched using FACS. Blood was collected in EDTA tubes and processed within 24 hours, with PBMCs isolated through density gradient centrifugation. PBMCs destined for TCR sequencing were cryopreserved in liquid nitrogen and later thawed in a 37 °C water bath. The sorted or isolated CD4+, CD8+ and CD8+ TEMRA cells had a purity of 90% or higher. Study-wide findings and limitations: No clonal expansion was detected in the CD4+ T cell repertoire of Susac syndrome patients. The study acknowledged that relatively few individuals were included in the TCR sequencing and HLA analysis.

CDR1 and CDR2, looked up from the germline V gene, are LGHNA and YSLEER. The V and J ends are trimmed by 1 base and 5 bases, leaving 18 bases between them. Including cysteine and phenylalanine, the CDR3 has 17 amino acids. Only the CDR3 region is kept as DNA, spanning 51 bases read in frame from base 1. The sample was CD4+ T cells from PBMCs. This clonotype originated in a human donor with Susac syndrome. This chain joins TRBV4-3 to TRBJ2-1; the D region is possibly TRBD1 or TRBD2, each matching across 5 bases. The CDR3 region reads CASSQVRGLLGHNEQFF. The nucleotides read TGCGCCAGCAGCCAAGTTCGGGGCCTCCTTGGCCACAATGAGCAGTTCTTC.